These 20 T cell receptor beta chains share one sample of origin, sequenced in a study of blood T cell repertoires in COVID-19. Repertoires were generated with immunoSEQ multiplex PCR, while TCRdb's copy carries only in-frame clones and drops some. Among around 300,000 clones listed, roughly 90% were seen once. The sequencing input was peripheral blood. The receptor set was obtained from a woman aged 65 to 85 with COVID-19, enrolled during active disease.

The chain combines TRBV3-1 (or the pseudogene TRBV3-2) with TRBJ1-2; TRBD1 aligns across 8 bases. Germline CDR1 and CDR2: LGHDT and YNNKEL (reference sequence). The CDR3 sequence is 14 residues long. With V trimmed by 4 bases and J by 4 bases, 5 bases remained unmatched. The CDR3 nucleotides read TGTGCCAGCAGCCCGGACAGGGCTCGCTATGGCTACACCTTC. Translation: CASSPDRARYGYTF.

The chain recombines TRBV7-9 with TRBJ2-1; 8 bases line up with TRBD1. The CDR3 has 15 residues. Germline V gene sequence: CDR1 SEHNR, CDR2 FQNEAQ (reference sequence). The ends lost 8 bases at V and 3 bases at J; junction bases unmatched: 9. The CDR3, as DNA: TGTGCCAGCGGACAGGGTGGATCGGGCTACAATGAGCAGTTCTTC. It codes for CASGQGGSGYNEQFF.

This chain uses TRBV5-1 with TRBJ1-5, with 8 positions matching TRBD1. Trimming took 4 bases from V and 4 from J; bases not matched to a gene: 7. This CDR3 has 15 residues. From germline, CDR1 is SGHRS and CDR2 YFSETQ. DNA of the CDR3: TGCGCCAGCAGCGAAACAGGGGGAGGAAATCAGCCCCAGCATTTT. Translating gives CASSETGGGNQPQHF.

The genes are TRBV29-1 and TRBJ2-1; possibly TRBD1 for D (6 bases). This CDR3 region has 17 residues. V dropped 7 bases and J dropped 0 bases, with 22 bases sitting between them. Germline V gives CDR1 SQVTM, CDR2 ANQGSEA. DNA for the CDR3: TGCAGCGCGCTTCTCACTACAGGGATTCGCTCCTACAATGAGCAGTTCTTC. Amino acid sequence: CSALLTTGIRSYNEQFF.

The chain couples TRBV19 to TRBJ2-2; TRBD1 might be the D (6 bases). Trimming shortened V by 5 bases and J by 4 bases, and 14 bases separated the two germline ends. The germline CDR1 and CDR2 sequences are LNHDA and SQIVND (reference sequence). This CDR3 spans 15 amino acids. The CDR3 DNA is TGTGCCAGTAGTCCCCGGGACATACGCACCGGGGAGCTGTTTTTT. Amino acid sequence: CASSPRDIRTGELFF.

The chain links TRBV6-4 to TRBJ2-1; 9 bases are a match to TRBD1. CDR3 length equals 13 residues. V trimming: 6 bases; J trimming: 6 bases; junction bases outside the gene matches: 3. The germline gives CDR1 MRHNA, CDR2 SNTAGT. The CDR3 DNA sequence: TGTGCCAGCAGCAGGGACAGGGCCAATGAGCAGTTCTTC. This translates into CASSRDRANEQFF.

The CDR3 DNA is TGTGCCTGGAGTGGGGGGGGGAATAATCAGCCCCAGCATTTT. It encodes CAWSGGGNNQPQHF. The chain has TRBV30 and TRBJ1-5; D may be TRBD1 (5 bases). Germline assignment: CDR1 GTSNPN and CDR2 SVGIG (reference sequence). The CDR3 consists of 14 residues. Trimming pared 1 base from V and 4 bases from J, leaving 11 bases between.

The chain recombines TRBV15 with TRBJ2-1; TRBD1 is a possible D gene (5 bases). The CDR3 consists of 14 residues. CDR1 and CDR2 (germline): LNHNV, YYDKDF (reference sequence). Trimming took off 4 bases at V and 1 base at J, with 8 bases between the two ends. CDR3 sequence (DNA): TGTGCCACCAGCATCCAGGGTTCCTACAATGAGCAGTTCTTC. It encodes CATSIQGSYNEQFF.

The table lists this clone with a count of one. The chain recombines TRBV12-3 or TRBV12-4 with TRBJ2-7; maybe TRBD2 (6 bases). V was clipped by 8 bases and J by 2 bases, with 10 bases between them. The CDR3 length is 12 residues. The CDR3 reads CASGGTPYEQYF. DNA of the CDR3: TGTGCCAGCGGGGGGACCCCCTACGAGCAGTACTTC.

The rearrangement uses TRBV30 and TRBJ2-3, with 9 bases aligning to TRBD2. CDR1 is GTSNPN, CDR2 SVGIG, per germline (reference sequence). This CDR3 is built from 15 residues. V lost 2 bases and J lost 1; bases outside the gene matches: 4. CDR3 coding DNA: TGTGCCTGGAGTAGGGAGCGGGGGGGCACAGATACGCAGTATTTT. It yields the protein CAWSRERGGTDTQYF.

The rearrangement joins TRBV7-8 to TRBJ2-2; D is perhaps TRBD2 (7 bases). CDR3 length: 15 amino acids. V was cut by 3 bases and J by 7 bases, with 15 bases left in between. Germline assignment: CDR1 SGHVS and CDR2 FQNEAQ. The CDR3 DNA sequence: TGTGCCAGCAGCTTGGGGGCCCCGGGGGGCGGGGAGCTGTTTTTT. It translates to CASSLGAPGGGELFF. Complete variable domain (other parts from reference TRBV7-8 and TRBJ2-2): GAGVSQSPRYKVAKRGQDVALRCDPISGHVSLFWYQQALGQGPEFLTYFQNEAQLDKSGLPSDRFFAERPEGSVSTLKIQRTQQEDSAVYLCASSLGAPGGGELFFGEGSRLTVL.

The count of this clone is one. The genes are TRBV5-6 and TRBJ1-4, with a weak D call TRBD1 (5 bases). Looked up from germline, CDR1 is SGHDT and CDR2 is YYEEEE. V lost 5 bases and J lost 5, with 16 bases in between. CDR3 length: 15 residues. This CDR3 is CASSPLAGPNEKLFF. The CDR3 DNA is TGTGCCAGCAGTCCTCTTGCAGGGCCGAATGAAAAACTGTTTTTT.

The CDR3 protein is CASPGAREKLFF. The CDR3 DNA sequence: TGTGCCAGCCCCGGAGCGAGAGAAAAACTGTTTTTT. The chain recombines TRBV12-3 or TRBV12-4 with TRBJ1-4, with D unclear. The CDR3 is made up of 12 amino acids. Trimming pared 8 bases from V and 8 bases from J, leaving 12 bases between.

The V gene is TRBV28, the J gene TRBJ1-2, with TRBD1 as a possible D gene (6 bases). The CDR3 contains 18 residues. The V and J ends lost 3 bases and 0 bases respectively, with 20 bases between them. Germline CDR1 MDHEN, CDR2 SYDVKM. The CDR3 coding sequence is TGTGCCAGCAGTTTCGCCCCTACAGGGACATTTACTAACTATGGCTACACCTTC. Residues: CASSFAPTGTFTNYGYTF.

CDR3 in DNA: TGTGCCAGCTCACTTGACAGGGACCAGCCCCAGCATTTT. It translates to CASSLDRDQPQHF. The rearrangement links TRBV18 to TRBJ1-5; 7 nucleotides align to TRBD1. The V gene's germline CDR1 is KGHSH and CDR2 LQKENI. This CDR3 contains 13 residues. V gave up 4 bases and J gave up 7 bases; unmatched junction bases: 4. Variable domain in full (rest from reference TRBV18 and TRBJ1-5): NAGVMQNPRHLVRRRGQEARLRCSPMKGHSHVYWYRQLPEEGLKFMVYLQKENIIDESGMPKERFSAEFPKEGPSILRIQQVVRGDSAAYFCASSLDRDQPQHFGDGTRLSIL.

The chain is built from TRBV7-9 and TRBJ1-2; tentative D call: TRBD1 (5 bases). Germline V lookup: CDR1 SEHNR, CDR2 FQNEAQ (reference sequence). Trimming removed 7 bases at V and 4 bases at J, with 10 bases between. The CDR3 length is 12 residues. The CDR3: CASTKGSYGYTF. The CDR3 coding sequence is TGTGCCAGCACCAAGGGGAGCTATGGCTACACCTTC. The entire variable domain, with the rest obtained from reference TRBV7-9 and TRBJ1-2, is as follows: DTGVSQNPRHKITKRGQNVTFRCDPISEHNRLYWYRQTLGQGPEFLTYFQNEAQLEKSRLLSDRFSAERPKGSFSTLEIQRTEQGDSAMYLCASTKGSYGYTFGSGTRLTVV.

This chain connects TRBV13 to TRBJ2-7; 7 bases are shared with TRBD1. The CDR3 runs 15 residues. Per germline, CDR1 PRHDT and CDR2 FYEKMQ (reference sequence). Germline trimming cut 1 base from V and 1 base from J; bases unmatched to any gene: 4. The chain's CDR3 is CASSLVGGLSYEQYF. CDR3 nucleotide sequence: TGTGCCAGCAGCTTAGTAGGGGGCTTATCCTACGAGCAGTACTTC.

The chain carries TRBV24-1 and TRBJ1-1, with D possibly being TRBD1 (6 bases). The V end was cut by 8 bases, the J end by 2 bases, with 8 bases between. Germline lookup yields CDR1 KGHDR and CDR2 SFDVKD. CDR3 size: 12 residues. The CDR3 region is CATTGENTEAFF. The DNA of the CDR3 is TGTGCCACCACAGGGGAAAACACTGAAGCTTTCTTT.

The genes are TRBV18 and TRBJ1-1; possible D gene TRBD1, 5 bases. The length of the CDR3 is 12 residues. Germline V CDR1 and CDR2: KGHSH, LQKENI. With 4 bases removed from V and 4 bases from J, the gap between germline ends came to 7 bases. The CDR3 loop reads CASSQGFTEAFF. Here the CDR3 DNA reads TGTGCCAGCTCACAGGGGTTCACTGAAGCTTTCTTT.

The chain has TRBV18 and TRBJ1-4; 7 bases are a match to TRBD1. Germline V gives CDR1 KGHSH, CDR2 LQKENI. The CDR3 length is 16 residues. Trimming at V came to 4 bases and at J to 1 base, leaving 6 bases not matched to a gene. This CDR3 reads CASSHRQGGTNEKLFF. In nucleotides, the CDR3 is TGTGCCAGCTCACACAGACAGGGAGGAACTAATGAAAAACTGTTTTTT.